These T cell receptor beta chains were read from a single sample in a study of cytomegalovirus exposure and HLA in healthy donors. Profiled with immunoSEQ multiplex PCR; TCRdb holds only in-frame clones, not every one. Among roughly 120,000 clones listed, 70% to 80% were seen once. Sample: PBMCs. The origin of the receptors is a man aged 45-65 years in good health and CMV-seropositive. CDR3s include the opening cysteine and the closing phenylalanine or tryptophan. D genes are given only for firm matches. Some rows have no size entry. The others give once, few or many, or a class for an expanded clone.

size	V	D	J	DNA	CDR3
-	TRBV6-7	TRBD1	TRBJ1-2	TGTGCCAGCAGTTATCGAGACAGGGTATATGGCTACACCTTC	CASSYRDRVYGYTF
-	TRBV5-6	-	TRBJ2-1	TGTGCCAGCAGCTTTGGGACATCCGACAATGAGCAGTTCTTC	CASSFGTSDNEQFF
-	TRBV5-1	-	TRBJ2-5	TGCGCCAGCAGCTTGTACACCCAAGAGACCCAGTACTTC	CASSLYTQETQYF
-	TRBV12-5	-	TRBJ2-7	TGTGCTAGTGGTCAGGGGAGCTCGCACTACGAGCAGTACTTC	CASGQGSSHYEQYF
-	TRBV30	TRBD1	TRBJ2-7	TGTGCCTGGAGTGTAATTAACAGGGGGAACGAGCAGTACTTC	CAWSVINRGNEQYF
few	TRBV7-9	-	TRBJ2-1	TGTGCCAGCAGCTATCAGGGGTCAACGGTCAATGAGCAGTTCTTC	CASSYQGSTVNEQFF
-	TRBV18	-	TRBJ2-3	TGTGCCAGCTCACCAATGTATAGCACAGATACGCAGTATTTT	CASSPMYSTDTQYF
-	TRBV5-4	TRBD2	TRBJ2-5	TGTGCCAGCAGCTTGGGCCCCGGAGCGGGAAGACGAGAGACCCAGTACTTC	CASSLGPGAGRRETQYF
-	TRBV7-9	TRBD1	TRBJ2-7	TGTGCCAGCAGCTCGGGGACAGGGGCCTCCTACGAGCAGTACTTC	CASSSGTGASYEQYF
-	TRBV6-5	-	TRBJ1-1	TGTGCCAGCAGTACAGGTGGGGTAAGCACTGAAGCTTTCTTT	CASSTGGVSTEAFF
-	TRBV6-5	-	TRBJ2-7	TGTGCCAGCAGGCTACAGGTGCTCGGGGGTTACGAGCAGTACTTC	CASRLQVLGGYEQYF
few	TRBV5-1	-	TRBJ1-6	TGCGCCAGCAGCTCCTACCCACAGGGCTTGGATAATTCACCCCTCCACTTT	CASSSYPQGLDNSPLHF
few	TRBV20-1	-	TRBJ1-2	TGCAGTGCTGAGGGTGTTTATGGCTACACCTTC	CSAEGVYGYTF
-	TRBV7-2	-	TRBJ2-7	TGTGCCAGCAGCCCACCCGACATCGTCTACGAGCAGTACTTC	CASSPPDIVYEQYF
few	TRBV5-4	-	TRBJ1-2	TGTGCCAGCAGCCCCAAGGTGGGGCAGGGCCTCTATGGCTACACCTTC	CASSPKVGQGLYGYTF
-	TRBV5-4	-	TRBJ2-3	TGTGCCAGCAGCACCGGGACTAGCACAGATACGCAGTATTTT	CASSTGTSTDTQYF